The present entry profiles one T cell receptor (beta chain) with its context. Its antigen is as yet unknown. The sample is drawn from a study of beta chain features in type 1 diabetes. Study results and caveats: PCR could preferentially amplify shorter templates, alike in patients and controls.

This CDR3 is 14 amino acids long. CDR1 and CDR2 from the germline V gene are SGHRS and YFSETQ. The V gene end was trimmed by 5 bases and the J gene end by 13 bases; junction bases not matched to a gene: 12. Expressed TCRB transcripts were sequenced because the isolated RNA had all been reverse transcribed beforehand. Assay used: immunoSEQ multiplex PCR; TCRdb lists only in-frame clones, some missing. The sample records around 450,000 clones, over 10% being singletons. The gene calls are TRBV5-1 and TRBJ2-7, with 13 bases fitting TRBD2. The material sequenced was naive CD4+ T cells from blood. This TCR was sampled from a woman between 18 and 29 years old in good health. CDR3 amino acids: CASSSGTSGNLVYF. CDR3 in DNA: TGCGCCAGCAGTTCCGGGACTAGCGGGAACCTGGTATACTTC.